This T cell receptor (beta chain) was captured by sequencing in a study of blood T cell repertoires in COVID-19. Background on the study: Whether acute or convalescent, the COVID-19 samples came from the United States, Italy and Spain.

TCRdb keeps only in-frame clones here, not all; method: immunoSEQ multiplex PCR. The sample lists a few hundred thousand clones; almost 85% were seen once. V gave up 3 bases and J gave up 4 bases; unmatched junction bases: 0. Germline lookup yields CDR1 GTSNPN and CDR2 SVGIG (reference sequence). The CDR3 covers 12 residues. The chain recombines TRBV30 with TRBJ2-1; the match to TRBD2 covers 7 bases. The material sequenced was peripheral blood. The TCR comes from a human donor in a cohort sampled during active COVID-19. CDR3 loop: CAWSGGYNEQFF. Written as DNA, the CDR3 is TGTGCCTGGAGCGGGGGGTACAATGAGCAGTTCTTC.